These T cell receptor beta chains were read from a single sample in a study of spatial heterogeneity in lung cancer. Each CDR3 protein is one row after TCRdb ran MiXCR on the 5' RACE reads. Counted here are about 17,000 distinct CDR3 sequences, roughly 23% occurring once; the ten biggest clones make up approximately 18%. Sample: PBMCs, taken at surgery. The receptor source for this set is a female donor with early-stage non-small cell lung cancer. Each CDR3 is given with its conserved first and last residue. The order of the fields is J gene, V gene, clone size, D gene, CDR3 protein, CDR3 DNA. A D gene is named only where the DNA matches it firmly. Clone sizes are given selectively: once, few, many, or a class where the clone is expanded.

TRBJ1-2	TRBV27	.	.	CASKTPGAVSDGYTF	TGTGCCAGCAAGACCCCAGGGGCCGTCTCGGATGGCTACACCTTC
TRBJ2-1	TRBV18	many	TRBD1	CASSLGQGFPEQFF	TGTGCCAGCTCCCTGGGACAGGGATTTCCTGAGCAGTTCTTC
TRBJ2-3	TRBV29-1	.	.	CSVEVQGRTDTQYF	TGCAGCGTTGAGGTCCAGGGGAGGACAGATACGCAGTATTTT
TRBJ1-1	TRBV4-3	.	.	CASSQGRVGTEAFF	TGCGCCAGCAGCCAAGGCAGGGTAGGCACTGAAGCTTTCTTT
TRBJ2-7	TRBV9	.	TRBD2	CASSVGDSGYEQYF	TGTGCCAGCAGCGTAGGGGATAGCGGGTACGAGCAGTACTTC
TRBJ2-5	TRBV6-2/TRBV6-3	.	.	CASSYLAGETQYF	TGTGCCAGCAGTTACTTGGCCGGAGAGACCCAGTACTTC
TRBJ2-2	TRBV2	.	TRBD1	CASSKGTGTRASGELFF	TGTGCCAGCAGCAAAGGGACAGGGACCAGAGCGAGTGGGGAGCTGTTTTTT
TRBJ1-1	TRBV2	many	.	CASSVGRETEAFF	TGTGCCAGCAGTGTCGGCAGGGAGACTGAAGCTTTCTTT
TRBJ2-3	TRBV7-9	many	TRBD1	CASSFSGGRGDTQYF	TGTGCCAGCAGCTTCTCAGGGGGTAGAGGGGATACGCAGTATTTT
TRBJ2-2	TRBV2	.	.	CASSETPNTGELFF	TGTGCCAGCAGTGAAACTCCGAACACCGGGGAGCTGTTTTTT
TRBJ2-7	TRBV6-5	.	.	CACGNRFSYEQYF	TGTGCCTGCGGAAACAGGTTCTCCTACGAGCAGTACTTC
TRBJ2-7	TRBV5-1	many	.	CASSLSGALLGYEQYF	TGCGCCAGCAGCTTGTCTGGGGCCCTCTTAGGATACGAGCAGTACTTC
TRBJ1-1	TRBV19	many	.	CASSPSGWGAEAFF	TGTGCCAGTAGCCCGAGTGGTTGGGGCGCTGAAGCTTTCTTT
TRBJ2-7	TRBV6-6	many	.	CASSYSGEDEQYF	TGTGCCAGCAGTTACTCAGGGGAGGACGAGCAGTACTTC
TRBJ2-3	TRBV19	medium-sized	.	CASSNRDGTDTQYF	TGTGCCAGTAGTAATCGGGACGGCACAGATACGCAGTATTTT
TRBJ2-7	TRBV11-2	many	TRBD2	CASSPRNSGSSYEQYF	TGTGCCAGCAGCCCCCGAAATAGCGGGAGTTCCTACGAGCAGTACTTC
TRBJ1-1	TRBV5-1	medium-sized	.	CASSLTGRLNTEAFF	TGCGCCAGCAGCTTGACGGGACGCTTGAACACTGAAGCTTTCTTT
TRBJ1-1	TRBV7-9	.	.	CASSLKGMGNTEAFF	TGTGCCAGCAGCTTAAAGGGGATGGGGAACACTGAAGCTTTCTTT
TRBJ1-1	TRBV12-3/TRBV12-4	.	.	CASTSVGMGLNTEAFF	TGTGCCAGCACTTCCGTTGGTATGGGATTGAACACTGAAGCTTTCTTT
TRBJ2-1	TRBV11-2	many	.	CASSLAAEKQFF	TGTGCCAGCAGCTTAGCCGCGGAAAAGCAGTTCTTC
TRBJ2-7	TRBV5-6	many	TRBD2	CASSLLFAGGHPSPYEQYF	TGTGCCAGCAGCTTGTTGTTTGCGGGAGGGCACCCCTCGCCCTACGAGCAGTACTTC
TRBJ2-5	TRBV11-2	many	.	CASSLVGPRETQYF	TGTGCCAGCAGCTTAGTGGGGCCCAGAGAGACCCAGTACTTC
TRBJ2-3	TRBV9	many	TRBD2	CASSIVAGSADTQYF	TGTGCCAGCAGCATCGTAGCGGGTTCAGCAGATACGCAGTATTTT
TRBJ2-5	TRBV11-2	many	TRBD2	CASRSTGGLETQYF	TGTGCCAGCAGGTCTACGGGGGGGCTGGAGACCCAGTACTTC
TRBJ2-5	TRBV14	many	.	CASSRTGRSQETQYF	TGTGCCAGCAGCCGGACCGGACGGTCACAAGAGACCCAGTACTTC
TRBJ2-7	TRBV7-9	many	TRBD2	CASSLGSSGSGGEQYF	TGTGCCAGCAGCTTGGGGAGTAGCGGGAGTGGAGGCGAGCAGTACTTC
TRBJ2-7	TRBV5-1	many	TRBD2	CASSSNSGQTYEQYF	TGCGCCAGCAGCTCAAATAGCGGGCAAACCTACGAGCAGTACTTC
TRBJ2-6	TRBV12-3/TRBV12-4	.	TRBD1	CASSATGAGANVLTF	TGTGCCAGCAGTGCGACAGGGGCTGGGGCCAACGTCCTGACTTTC
TRBJ1-1	TRBV3-1	few	.	CASSQGIWGTEAFF	TGTGCCAGCAGCCAAGGGATTTGGGGGACTGAAGCTTTCTTT
TRBJ2-7	TRBV30	many	TRBD2	CAWSGGASGNEQYF	TGTGCCTGGAGTGGGGGGGCTAGCGGGAACGAGCAGTACTTC
TRBJ2-4	TRBV7-2	medium-sized	TRBD1	CAVRQGAKNIQYF	TGTGCCGTCCGACAGGGAGCCAAAAACATTCAGTACTTC
TRBJ2-1	TRBV4-1	many	TRBD2	CASSQWLAGGSSYNEQFF	TGCGCCAGCAGCCAATGGCTAGCGGGGGGGAGCTCCTACAATGAGCAGTTCTTC
TRBJ2-3	TRBV12-5	.	.	CASASGPREKTDTQYF	TGTGCTAGTGCTTCCGGGCCCAGGGAGAAGACAGATACGCAGTATTTT
TRBJ1-1	TRBV7-6	many	.	CASSSWGGDLNTEAFF	TGTGCCAGCAGCAGCTGGGGTGGGGATTTGAACACTGAAGCTTTCTTT
TRBJ2-3	TRBV4-3	many	.	CASSQRLDYDTQYF	TGCGCCAGCAGCCAACGTCTCGACTACGATACGCAGTATTTT
TRBJ2-6	TRBV7-2	many	.	CASTLSGANVLTF	TGTGCCAGCACTCTCTCTGGGGCCAACGTCCTGACTTTC
TRBJ2-3	TRBV2	many	.	CASSVDSSSRTQYF	TGTGCCAGCAGTGTAGATTCCTCCTCCCGTACGCAGTATTTT
TRBJ2-1	TRBV30	.	.	CAWISQDYNEQFF	TGTGCCTGGATCTCGCAGGACTACAATGAGCAGTTCTTC
TRBJ1-3	TRBV20-1	many	TRBD1	CSASGTGGNKSGNTIYF	TGCAGTGCCTCCGGGACAGGGGGTAATAAATCTGGAAACACCATATATTTT
TRBJ2-5	TRBV6-2/TRBV6-3	many	.	CASGGQIPGRETQYF	TGTGCCAGCGGAGGGCAGATTCCGGGGCGAGAGACCCAGTACTTC
TRBJ2-2	TRBV6-6	medium-sized	TRBD1	CASSYQGANTGELFF	TGTGCCAGCAGTTACCAGGGGGCGAACACCGGGGAGCTGTTTTTT
TRBJ1-2	TRBV6-4	medium-sized	.	CASRPDRMASGGYTF	TGTGCCAGCAGACCCGACAGAATGGCTTCAGGTGGCTACACCTTC
TRBJ2-3	TRBV12-3/TRBV12-4	many	TRBD2	CASSRLAGGADTQYF	TGTGCCAGCAGTCGACTAGCGGGAGGTGCAGATACGCAGTATTTT
TRBJ1-6	TRBV28	medium-sized	.	CASSLTRGSPLHF	TGTGCCAGCAGTTTAACCAGGGGTTCACCCCTCCACTTT
TRBJ2-4	TRBV28	many	.	CASSFRQILLVGKNIQYF	TGTGCCAGCAGTTTTCGACAGATACTACTCGTAGGCAAAAACATTCAGTACTTC
TRBJ1-4	TRBV20-1	medium-sized	TRBD1	CSARDAQGADEKLFF	TGCAGTGCTAGAGATGCACAGGGGGCGGATGAAAAACTGTTTTTT
TRBJ2-5	TRBV2	few	.	CASSEGGQGRQETQYF	TGTGCCAGCAGTGAAGGGGGTCAGGGCCGACAAGAGACCCAGTACTTC
TRBJ2-3	TRBV7-2	few	TRBD1	CASSADAGGEEDTQYF	TGTGCCAGCAGCGCAGATGCAGGGGGCGAGGAGGATACGCAGTATTTT
TRBJ2-7	TRBV10-3	medium-sized	TRBD2	CATRGGTAYEQYF	TGTGCCACCCGGGGGGGGACCGCATACGAGCAGTACTTC
TRBJ1-1	TRBV6-2/TRBV6-3	.	.	CASSYSTASTEAFF	TGTGCCAGCAGTTACTCGACAGCCAGCACTGAAGCTTTCTTT
TRBJ1-1	TRBV7-9	many	.	CASSLGRTARTEAFF	TGTGCCAGCAGCTTAGGCCGGACAGCCCGGACTGAAGCTTTCTTT
TRBJ2-1	TRBV20-1	.	.	CSAPGGFAPYNEQFF	TGCAGTGCCCCTGGTGGGTTCGCGCCCTACAATGAGCAGTTCTTC
TRBJ2-2	TRBV4-3	.	TRBD2	CASSQETSRNTGELFF	TGCGCCAGCAGCCAAGAGACTAGCAGGAACACCGGGGAGCTGTTTTTT
TRBJ2-3	TRBV7-2	many	.	CASSLIVGISTDTQYF	TGTGCCAGCAGCTTAATCGTAGGGATAAGCACAGATACGCAGTATTTT
TRBJ2-5	TRBV7-7	many	TRBD1	CASSGGQGAKGETQYF	TGTGCCAGCAGCGGAGGACAGGGGGCGAAGGGGGAGACCCAGTACTTC